The next 21 T cell receptor beta chains were all read from a single sample in a study of a mutant IDH1 vaccine in newly diagnosed glioma. The protocol was immunoSEQ multiplex PCR, while the TCRdb copy is restricted to in-frame clones and leaves out a portion. In the table there are 60,000 to 65,000 clones, about 85% of which are singletons. These receptors are not linked to any known antigen. Noted time point: week 35, safety follow-up. One vaccine dose held 300 ug of mutant IDH1 20-mer peptide and came with topical imiquimod. Here the sequenced sample was PBMCs, taken from a glioma patient whose treatment included an IDH1 peptide vaccine. All receptors derive from a man aged 25 to 45 with glioma.

V gene TRBV13 combines with J gene TRBJ2-5; TRBD2 aligns across 9 bases. The V and J ends lost 5 bases and 2 bases, in that order; junction bases with no gene match: 3. From germline, CDR1 is PRHDT and CDR2 FYEKMQ (reference sequence). The CDR3 has 14 amino acids. DNA for the CDR3: TGTGCCAGCAGCCGGCGGGGGGGGCAAGAGACCCAGTACTTC. Translated: CASSRRGGQETQYF.

V and J are TRBV11-1 and TRBJ1-1; D unresolved. The CDR3 loop spans 14 amino acids. V gave up 5 bases and J gave up 0 bases, with 10 bases separating them. Germline values: CDR1 SGHAT, CDR2 FQDESV (reference sequence). The CDR3 loop reads CASSTRIMNTEAFF. The DNA of the CDR3 is TGTGCCAGCAGCACTAGGATTATGAACACTGAAGCTTTCTTT. Together with reference TRBV11-1 and TRBJ1-1, the CDR3 gives the full variable domain: EAEVAQSPRYKITEKSQAVAFWCDPISGHATLYWYRQILGQGPELLVQFQDESVVDDSQLPKDRFSAERLKGVDSTLKIQPAELGDSAMYLCASSTRIMNTEAFFGQGTRLTVV.

The table lists this clone with a few counts. This chain's CDR3 is CASSQQENPSYEQYF. The CDR3 coding sequence is TGTGCCAGCAGTCAACAGGAAAATCCCTCCTACGAGCAGTACTTC. The rearrangement joins TRBV6-5 to TRBJ2-7; a weak D match, TRBD1 (5 bases). Trimming stripped 5 bases from V and 0 bases from J, with 14 bases between. Germline V lookup: CDR1 MNHEY, CDR2 SVGAGI. The CDR3 sequence is 15 residues long.

This clone came up once. The chain links TRBV4-1 to TRBJ2-2; D is perhaps TRBD2 (5 bases). Germline CDR1 and CDR2: MGHRA and YSYEKL. The V gene lost 4 bases and the J gene lost 5 bases, with 17 bases spanning the gap. The CDR3 covers 16 residues. The DNA of the CDR3 is TGCGCCAGCAGCCCCATCGGCTCCGGCGGGACCGGGGAGCTGTTTTTT. It translates to CASSPIGSGGTGELFF.

The chain has TRBV6-1 and TRBJ2-7; D not certain. The CDR3 runs 14 residues. The germline CDR1 and CDR2 sequences are MNHNS and SASEGT. The germline V and J ends were trimmed by 6 bases and 3 bases, with 15 bases remaining between them. As DNA, the CDR3 is TGTGCCAGCAGACGGGTATTGACCGACTACGAGCAGTACTTC. Amino acids: CASRRVLTDYEQYF.

This CDR3 reads CASSLPGQIYGYTF. In nucleotides, the CDR3 is TGTGCCAGCTCACTCCCGGGACAGATCTATGGCTACACCTTC. V usage is TRBV18 and J usage is TRBJ1-2; TRBD1 agrees at 7 bases. The V gene's germline CDR1 is KGHSH and CDR2 LQKENI. Losses at the gene ends were 4 bases for V and 4 bases for J; bases not matched to a gene: 6. The CDR3 runs to 14 residues.

In the case of this clone: This specimen includes other DNA sequences encoding the same CDR3. V gene TRBV28 combines with J gene TRBJ1-2; D not certain. The CDR3 covers 13 residues. The germline gives CDR1 MDHEN, CDR2 SYDVKM. Deletions cut 6 bases from V and 5 bases from J, with 13 bases between. CDR3 DNA: TGTGCCAGCAGCCCTGATTCGGGTTATGGCTACACCTTC. Translating it yields CASSPDSGYGYTF.

In nucleotides, the CDR3 is TGTGCCAGCAGCCAAGAAGCGGGGGGGCCCAATGAGCAGTTCTTC. This codes for CASSQEAGGPNEQFF. V usage is TRBV4-2 and J usage is TRBJ2-1, with TRBD2 identical over 10 bases. Germline V gene lookup returns CDR1 LGHNA and CDR2 YNFKEQ. The V segment lost 0 bases and the J segment 6 bases; nucleotides outside the gene matches: 2. The CDR3 length is 15 residues.

The V call is TRBV11-2, the J call TRBJ1-2, with D perhaps TRBD1 (5 bases). The length of the CDR3 is 16 residues. From germline, CDR1 is SGHAT and CDR2 FQNNGV. V lost 4 bases and J lost 3, with 18 bases in between. The CDR3 nucleotides read TGTGCCAGCAGCTCCGCTGGGACCAAGCGGGACTATGGCTACACCTTC. It translates to CASSSAGTKRDYGYTF.

This clone occurred a few times. This rearrangement joins TRBV6-4 to TRBJ2-3; 7 positions agree with TRBD2. The CDR3 has 15 residues. The germline gives CDR1 MRHNA, CDR2 SNTAGT. V trimming: 3 bases; J trimming: 0 bases; junction bases outside the gene matches: 3. The CDR3 loop is CASSENSGSTDTQYF. CDR3 sequence (DNA): TGTGCCAGCAGTGAAAATAGCGGGAGCACAGATACGCAGTATTTT.

This clone was observed a handful of times. This chain joins TRBV27 and TRBJ2-2; D is undetermined. Germline V gene lookup returns CDR1 MNHEY and CDR2 SMNVEV (reference sequence). Trimming took off 2 bases at V and 4 bases at J, with 11 bases between the two ends. This CDR3 contains 15 residues. The CDR3 DNA sequence: TGTGCCAGCAGTTTAGGGCAGAGACTCACCGGGGAGCTGTTTTTT. This encodes CASSLGQRLTGELFF.

This chain uses TRBV28 with TRBJ1-2; possibly TRBD1 for D (5 bases). CDR1 and CDR2 from the germline V gene are MDHEN and SYDVKM. The CDR3 is 11 residues long. Trimming removed 5 bases from V and 8 bases from J, with 9 bases in between. The CDR3, as DNA: TGTGCCAGCAGTAGCAGGGCGGGCTACACCTTC. Protein: CASSSRAGYTF.

In its sample, this clone was seen a few times. The chain joins TRBV18 to TRBJ1-5; no definite D call. CDR1 KGHSH and CDR2 LQKENI come from the germline V gene. This CDR3 comprises 16 residues. Trimming took off 3 bases at V and 4 bases at J, with 16 bases between the two ends. The CDR3 loop reads CASSPGSSNENQPQHF. DNA of the CDR3: TGTGCCAGCTCACCTGGGAGCTCTAATGAGAATCAGCCCCAGCATTTT.

This chain links TRBV12-5 with TRBJ2-7; D is undetermined. V was clipped by 2 bases and J by 2 bases, with 4 bases between them. CDR1 and CDR2 from the germline V gene are LGHNT and FRNRAP. The CDR3 has 12 residues. CDR3: CASGLPPYEQYF. The CDR3, as DNA: TGTGCTAGTGGTTTGCCCCCCTACGAGCAGTACTTC.

This chain uses TRBV5-6 with TRBJ1-1, with 9 bases matching TRBD1. Germline V gene data show CDR1 as SGHDT and CDR2 as YYEEEE. The V gene end was trimmed by 2 bases and the J gene end by 2 bases; junction bases not matched to a gene: 4. The CDR3 loop spans 15 amino acids. The CDR3: CASSLPGQGNTEAFF. The CDR3 nucleotides read TGTGCCAGCAGCTTACCGGGACAGGGCAACACTGAAGCTTTCTTT.

The V call is TRBV18, the J call TRBJ2-1, with D possibly being TRBD1 or TRBD2 (5 bases each). The CDR3 covers 14 residues. CDR1 is KGHSH and CDR2 is LQKENI in the germline V gene. The V and J ends lost 3 bases and 1 base respectively, with 7 bases between them. The CDR3 coding sequence is TGTGCCAGCTCACCGAGGGGATCCTACAATGAGCAGTTCTTC. This gives the protein CASSPRGSYNEQFF.

The chain joins TRBV19 to TRBJ1-2; tentative D call: TRBD1 (5 bases). V was trimmed by 3 bases and J by 8 bases, leaving 13 bases between them. This CDR3 has 13 amino acids. CDR1 LNHDA and CDR2 SQIVND come from the germline V gene (reference sequence). The CDR3 nucleotides are TGTGCCAGTAGTATTTCTTCTCAGGGCGGCTACACCTTC. The encoded protein is CASSISSQGGYTF. The full variable domain, with the rest looked up from reference TRBV19 and TRBJ1-2, is DGGITQSPKYLFRKEGQNVTLSCEQNLNHDAMYWYRQDPGQGLRLIYYSQIVNDFQKGDIAEGYSVSREKKESFPLTVTSAQKNPTAFYLCASSISSQGGYTFGSGTRLTVV.

CDR3 sequence: CASSFMGTDTQYF. CDR3 DNA: TGTGCCAGCAGTTTCATGGGCACAGATACGCAGTATTTT. The chain joins TRBV27 to TRBJ2-3; D not certain. This CDR3 has 13 residues. The V gene lost 3 bases and the J gene lost 1 base, with 5 bases spanning the gap. The germline V gene has CDR1 MNHEY and CDR2 SMNVEV (reference sequence).

V gene TRBV7-2 combines with J gene TRBJ2-7; 11 bases fit TRBD2. Germline V lookup: CDR1 SGHTA, CDR2 FQGNSA. With V trimmed by 4 bases and J by 9 bases, 11 bases remained unmatched. CDR3 length equals 15 residues. This chain's CDR3 is CASSSPGLAAHVQYF. The CDR3 coding sequence is TGTGCCAGCAGCTCTCCGGGACTAGCGGCCCACGTGCAGTACTTC.

The chain uses TRBV27 and TRBJ2-1; 10 bases match TRBD1. CDR3 size: 15 residues. Germline V gives CDR1 MNHEY, CDR2 SMNVEV (reference sequence). V lost 6 bases and J lost 4; bases outside the gene matches: 6. For the CDR3, the DNA is TGTGCCAGCAGCCAACCGGGACAGGGGTACAATGAGCAGTTCTTC. It is translated as CASSQPGQGYNEQFF.

This chain connects TRBV7-9 to TRBJ1-4; D uncertain. Deletions cut 1 base from V and 8 bases from J, with 14 bases between. The CDR3 sequence is 15 residues long. Germline loops: CDR1 SEHNR, CDR2 FQNEAQ (reference sequence). CDR3 bases: TGTGCCAGCAGCTTAGGAGTAGAGGGATCGGAAAAACTGTTTTTT. Translated, it gives CASSLGVEGSEKLFF.